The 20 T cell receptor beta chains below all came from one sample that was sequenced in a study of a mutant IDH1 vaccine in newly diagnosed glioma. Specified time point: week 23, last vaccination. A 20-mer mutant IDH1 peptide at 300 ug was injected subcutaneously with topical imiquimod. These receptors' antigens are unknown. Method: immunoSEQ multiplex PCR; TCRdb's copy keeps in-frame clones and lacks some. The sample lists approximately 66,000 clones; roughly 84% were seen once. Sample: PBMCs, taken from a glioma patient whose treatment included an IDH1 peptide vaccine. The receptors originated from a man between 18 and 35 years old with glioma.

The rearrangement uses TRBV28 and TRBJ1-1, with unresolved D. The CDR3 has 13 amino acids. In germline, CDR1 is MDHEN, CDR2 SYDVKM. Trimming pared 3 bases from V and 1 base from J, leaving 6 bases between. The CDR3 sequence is CASSLTANTEAFF. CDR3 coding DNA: TGTGCCAGCAGTTTGACGGCGAACACTGAAGCTTTCTTT.

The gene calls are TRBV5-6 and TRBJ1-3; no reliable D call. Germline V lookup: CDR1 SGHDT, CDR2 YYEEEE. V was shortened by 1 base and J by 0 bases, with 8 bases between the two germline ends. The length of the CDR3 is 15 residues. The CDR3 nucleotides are TGTGCCAGCAGCTTGAGCGGAGTCTCTGGAAACACCATATATTTT. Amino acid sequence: CASSLSGVSGNTIYF.

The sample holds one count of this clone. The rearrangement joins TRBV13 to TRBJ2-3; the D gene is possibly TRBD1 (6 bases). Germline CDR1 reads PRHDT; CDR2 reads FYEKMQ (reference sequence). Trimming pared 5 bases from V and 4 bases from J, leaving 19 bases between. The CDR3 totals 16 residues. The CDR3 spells CASSGGPVGVPDTQYF. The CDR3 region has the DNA TGTGCCAGCAGCGGGGGCCCAGTGGGAGTCCCAGATACGCAGTATTTT.

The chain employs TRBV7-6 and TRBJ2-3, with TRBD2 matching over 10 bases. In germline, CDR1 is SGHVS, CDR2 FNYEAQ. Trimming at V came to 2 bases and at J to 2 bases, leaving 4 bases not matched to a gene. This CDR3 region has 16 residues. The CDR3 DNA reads TGTGCCAGCAGCTTACGGCTAGCGGGGGCCACAGATACGCAGTATTTT. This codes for CASSLRLAGATDTQYF.

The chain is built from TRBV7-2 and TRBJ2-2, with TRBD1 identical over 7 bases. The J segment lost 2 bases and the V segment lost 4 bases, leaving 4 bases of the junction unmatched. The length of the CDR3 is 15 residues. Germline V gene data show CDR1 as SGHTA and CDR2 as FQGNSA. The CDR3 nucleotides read TGTGCCAGCAGCTACAGGGGACCCAACACCGGGGAGCTGTTTTTT. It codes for CASSYRGPNTGELFF.

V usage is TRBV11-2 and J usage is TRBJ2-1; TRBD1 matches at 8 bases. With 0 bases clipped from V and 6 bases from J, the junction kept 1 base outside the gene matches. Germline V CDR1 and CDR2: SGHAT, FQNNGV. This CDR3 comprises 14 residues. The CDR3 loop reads CASSLDRGRNEQFF. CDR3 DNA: TGTGCCAGCAGCTTAGACAGGGGGCGCAATGAGCAGTTCTTC.

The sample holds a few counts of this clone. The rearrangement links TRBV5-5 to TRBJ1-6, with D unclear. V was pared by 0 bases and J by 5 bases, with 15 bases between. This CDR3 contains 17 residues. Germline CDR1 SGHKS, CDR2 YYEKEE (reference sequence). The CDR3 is CASSLAPKGGHNSPLHF. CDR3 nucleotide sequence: TGTGCCAGCAGCTTGGCACCTAAGGGAGGCCATAATTCACCCCTCCACTTT.

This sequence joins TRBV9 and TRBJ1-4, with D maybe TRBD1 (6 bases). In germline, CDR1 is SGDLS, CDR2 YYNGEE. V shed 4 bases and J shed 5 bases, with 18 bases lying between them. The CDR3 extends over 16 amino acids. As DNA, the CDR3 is TGTGCCAGCAGCCTCGGGAGGAGGGGGAAGAATGAAAAACTGTTTTTT. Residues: CASSLGRRGKNEKLFF.

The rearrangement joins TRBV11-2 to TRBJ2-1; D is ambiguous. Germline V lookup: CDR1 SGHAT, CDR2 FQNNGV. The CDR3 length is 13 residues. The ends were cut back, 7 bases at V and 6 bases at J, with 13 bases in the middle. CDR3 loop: CASNKLASNEQFF. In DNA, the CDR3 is TGTGCCAGCAACAAACTCGCTAGCAATGAGCAGTTCTTC.

CDR3 sequence: CASSVGLVAAGINTEAFF. Here the CDR3 DNA reads TGTGCCAGCAGCGTAGGATTGGTGGCAGCGGGAATAAACACTGAAGCTTTCTTT. J is TRBJ1-1 and V is TRBV9, with D uncertain. The germline V gene encodes CDR1 SGDLS and CDR2 YYNGEE. The CDR3 has 18 residues. V lost 0 bases to trimming and J lost 2 bases, with 20 bases between them.

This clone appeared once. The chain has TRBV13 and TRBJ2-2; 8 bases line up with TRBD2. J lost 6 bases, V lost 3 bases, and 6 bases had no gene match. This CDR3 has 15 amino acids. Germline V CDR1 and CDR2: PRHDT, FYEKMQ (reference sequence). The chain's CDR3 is CASSFSGNYAGELFF. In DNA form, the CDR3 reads TGTGCCAGCAGCTTTAGCGGGAATTATGCCGGGGAGCTGTTTTTT.

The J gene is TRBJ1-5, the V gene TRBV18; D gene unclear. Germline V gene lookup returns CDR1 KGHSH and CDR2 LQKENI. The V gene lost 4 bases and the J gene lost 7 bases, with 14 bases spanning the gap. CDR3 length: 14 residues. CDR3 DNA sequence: TGTGCCAGCTCACGGGAAGGCGGCCCCCAGCCCCAGCATTTT. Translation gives CASSREGGPQPQHF.

CDR3 region: CASSVANSGQPQHF. The CDR3 nucleotides are TGTGCCAGCAGCGTAGCTAATTCTGGTCAGCCCCAGCATTTT. The chain couples TRBV9 to TRBJ1-5; D gene uncertain. Germline values: CDR1 SGDLS, CDR2 YYNGEE. Trimming removed 0 bases from V and 6 bases from J, with 10 bases in between. The CDR3 length is 14 residues.

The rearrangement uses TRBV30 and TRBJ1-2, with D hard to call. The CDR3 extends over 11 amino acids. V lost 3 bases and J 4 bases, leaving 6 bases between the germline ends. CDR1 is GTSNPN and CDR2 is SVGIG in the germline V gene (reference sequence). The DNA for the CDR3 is TGTGCCTGGAGGGACCTCTATGGCTACACCTTC. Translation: CAWRDLYGYTF.

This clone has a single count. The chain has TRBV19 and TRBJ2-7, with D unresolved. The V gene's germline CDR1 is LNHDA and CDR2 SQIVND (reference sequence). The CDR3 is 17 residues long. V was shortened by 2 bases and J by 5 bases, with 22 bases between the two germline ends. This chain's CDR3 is CASSITLDQEINHEQYF. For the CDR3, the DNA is TGTGCCAGTAGTATAACGCTAGACCAAGAAATTAACCACGAGCAGTACTTC.

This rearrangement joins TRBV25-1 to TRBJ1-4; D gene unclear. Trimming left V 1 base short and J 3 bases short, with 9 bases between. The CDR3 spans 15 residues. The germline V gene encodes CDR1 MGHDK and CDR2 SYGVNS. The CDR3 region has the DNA TGTGCCAGCAGTGAATTTCCAGCCTCTAATGAAAAACTGTTTTTT. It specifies CASSEFPASNEKLFF.

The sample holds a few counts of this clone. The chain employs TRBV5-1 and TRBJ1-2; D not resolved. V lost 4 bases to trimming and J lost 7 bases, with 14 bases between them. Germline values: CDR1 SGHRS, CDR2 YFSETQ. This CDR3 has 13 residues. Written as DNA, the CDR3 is TGCGCCAGCAGCCCAGACGGACGGCCTGGCTACACCTTC. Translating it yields CASSPDGRPGYTF.

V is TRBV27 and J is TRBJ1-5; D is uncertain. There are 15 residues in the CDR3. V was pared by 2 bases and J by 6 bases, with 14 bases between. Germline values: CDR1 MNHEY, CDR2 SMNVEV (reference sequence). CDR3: CASSLRAGESQPQHF. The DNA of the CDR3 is TGTGCCAGCAGTTTAAGGGCAGGCGAGAGTCAGCCCCAGCATTTT.

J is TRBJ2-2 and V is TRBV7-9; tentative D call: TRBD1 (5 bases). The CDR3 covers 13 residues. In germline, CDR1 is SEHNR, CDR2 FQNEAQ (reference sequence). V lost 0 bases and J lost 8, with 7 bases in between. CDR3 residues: CASSLARGGELFF. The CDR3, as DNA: TGTGCCAGCAGCTTAGCTAGGGGAGGGGAGCTGTTTTTT.

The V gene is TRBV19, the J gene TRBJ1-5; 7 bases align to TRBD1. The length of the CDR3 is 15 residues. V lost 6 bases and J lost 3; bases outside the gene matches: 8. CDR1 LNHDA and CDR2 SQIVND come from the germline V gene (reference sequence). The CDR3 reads CASRDMGQFNQPQHF. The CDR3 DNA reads TGTGCCAGTAGAGATATGGGACAGTTCAATCAGCCCCAGCATTTT.